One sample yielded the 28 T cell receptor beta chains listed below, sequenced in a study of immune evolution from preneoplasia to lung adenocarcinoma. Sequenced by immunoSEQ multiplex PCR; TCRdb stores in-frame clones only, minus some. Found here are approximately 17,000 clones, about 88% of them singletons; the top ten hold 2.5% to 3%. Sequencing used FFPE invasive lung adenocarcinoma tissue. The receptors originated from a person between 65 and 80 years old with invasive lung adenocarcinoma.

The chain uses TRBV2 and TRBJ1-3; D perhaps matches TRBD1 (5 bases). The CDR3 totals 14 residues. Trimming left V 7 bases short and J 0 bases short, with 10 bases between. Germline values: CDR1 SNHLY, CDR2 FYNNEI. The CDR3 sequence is CASTAGLSGNTIYF. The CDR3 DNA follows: TGTGCCAGCACCGCAGGGCTCTCTGGAAACACCATATATTTT.

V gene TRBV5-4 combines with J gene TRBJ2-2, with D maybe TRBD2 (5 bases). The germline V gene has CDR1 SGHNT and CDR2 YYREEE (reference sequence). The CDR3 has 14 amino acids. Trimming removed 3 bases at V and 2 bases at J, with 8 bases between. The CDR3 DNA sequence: TGTGCCAGCAGCTGGAGCGGTAACACCGGGGAGCTGTTTTTT. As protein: CASSWSGNTGELFF.

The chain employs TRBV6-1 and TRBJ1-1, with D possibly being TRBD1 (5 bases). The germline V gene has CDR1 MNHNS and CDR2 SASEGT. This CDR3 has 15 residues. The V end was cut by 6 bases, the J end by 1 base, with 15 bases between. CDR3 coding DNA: TGTGCCAGCAGGACTCAGGGTAGTGAGAACACTGAAGCTTTCTTT. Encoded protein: CASRTQGSENTEAFF.

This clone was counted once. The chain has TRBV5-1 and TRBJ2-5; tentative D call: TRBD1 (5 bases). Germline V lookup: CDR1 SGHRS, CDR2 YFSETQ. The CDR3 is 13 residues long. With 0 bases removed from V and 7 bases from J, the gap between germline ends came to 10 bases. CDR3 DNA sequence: TGCGCCAGCAGCTTGGACGGGCAGGGGACCCAGTACTTC. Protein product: CASSLDGQGTQYF.

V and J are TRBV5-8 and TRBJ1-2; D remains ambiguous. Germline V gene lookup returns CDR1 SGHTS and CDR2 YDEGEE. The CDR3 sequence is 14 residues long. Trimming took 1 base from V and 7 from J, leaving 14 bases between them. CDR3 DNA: TGTGCCAGCAGCTTGTTGACGGCTTTGGGTGGCTACACCTTC. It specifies CASSLLTALGGYTF.

CDR3 protein: CASSLGSGANVLTF. CDR3 nucleotides: TGTGCCAGCAGCTTGGGGTCCGGGGCCAACGTCCTGACTTTC. The chain has TRBV5-6 and TRBJ2-6; no clear D gene. The germline gives CDR1 SGHDT, CDR2 YYEEEE. V was shortened by 0 bases and J by 4 bases, with 5 bases between the two germline ends. The CDR3 is made up of 14 amino acids.

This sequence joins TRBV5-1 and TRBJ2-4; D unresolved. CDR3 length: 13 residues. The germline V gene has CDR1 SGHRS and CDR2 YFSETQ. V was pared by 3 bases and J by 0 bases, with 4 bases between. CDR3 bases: TGCGCCAGCAGCTCCGGAGCCAAAAACATTCAGTACTTC. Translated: CASSSGAKNIQYF. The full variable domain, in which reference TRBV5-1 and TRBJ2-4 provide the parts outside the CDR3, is KAGVTQTPRYLIKTRGQQVTLSCSPISGHRSVSWYQQTPGQGLQFLFEYFSETQRNKGNFPGRFSGRQFSNSRSEMNVSTLELGDSALYLCASSSGAKNIQYFGAGTRLSVL.

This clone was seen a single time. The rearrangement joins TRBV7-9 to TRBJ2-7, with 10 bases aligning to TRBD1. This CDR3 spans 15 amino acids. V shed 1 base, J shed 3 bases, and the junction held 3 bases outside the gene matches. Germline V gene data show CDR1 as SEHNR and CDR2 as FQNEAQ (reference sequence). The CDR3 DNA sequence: TGTGCCAGCAGCTTAGGAGGGACAGGGGACTACGAGCAGTACTTC. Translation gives CASSLGGTGDYEQYF.

The CDR3 here is CASSQASVANTGELFF. The CDR3 coding sequence is TGTGCCAGCAGCCAAGCCTCTGTCGCGAACACCGGGGAGCTGTTTTTT. The gene calls are TRBV4-2 and TRBJ2-2; no reliable D call. The V gene lost 1 base and the J gene lost 0 bases, with 9 bases spanning the gap. Germline V gives CDR1 LGHNA, CDR2 YNFKEQ. CDR3 length: 16 amino acids.

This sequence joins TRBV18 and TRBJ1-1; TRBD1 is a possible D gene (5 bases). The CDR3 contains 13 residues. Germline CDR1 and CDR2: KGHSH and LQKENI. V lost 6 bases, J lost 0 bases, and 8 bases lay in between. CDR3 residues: CASSPGLNTEAFF. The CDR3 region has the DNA TGTGCCAGCTCCCCAGGGTTGAACACTGAAGCTTTCTTT.

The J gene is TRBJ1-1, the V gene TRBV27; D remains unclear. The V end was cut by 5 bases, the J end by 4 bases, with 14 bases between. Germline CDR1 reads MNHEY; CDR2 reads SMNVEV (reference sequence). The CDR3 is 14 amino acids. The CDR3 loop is CASSADQRSTEAFF. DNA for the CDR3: TGTGCCAGCAGTGCGGACCAGAGGAGCACTGAAGCTTTCTTT.

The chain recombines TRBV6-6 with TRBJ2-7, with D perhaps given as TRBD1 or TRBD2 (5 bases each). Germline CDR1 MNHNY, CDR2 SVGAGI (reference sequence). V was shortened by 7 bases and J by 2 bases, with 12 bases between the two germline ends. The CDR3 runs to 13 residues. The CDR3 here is CASTGTDTYEQYF. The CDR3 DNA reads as TGTGCCAGCACGGGGACGGATACCTACGAGCAGTACTTC.

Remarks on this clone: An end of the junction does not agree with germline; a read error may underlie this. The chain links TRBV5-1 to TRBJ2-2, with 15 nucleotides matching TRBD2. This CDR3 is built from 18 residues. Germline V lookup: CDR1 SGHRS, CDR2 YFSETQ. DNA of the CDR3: TGCACCAGCAGCTCAGGACTAGCGGGGGGGCAGAACACCGGGGAGCTGTTTTTT. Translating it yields CTSSSGLAGGQNTGELFF.

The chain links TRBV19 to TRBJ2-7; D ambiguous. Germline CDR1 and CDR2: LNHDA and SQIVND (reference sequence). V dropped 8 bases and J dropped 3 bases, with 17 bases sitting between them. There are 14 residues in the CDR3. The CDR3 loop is CASLVGTQIYEQYF. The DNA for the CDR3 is TGTGCCAGTCTAGTAGGCACACAAATCTACGAGCAGTACTTC.

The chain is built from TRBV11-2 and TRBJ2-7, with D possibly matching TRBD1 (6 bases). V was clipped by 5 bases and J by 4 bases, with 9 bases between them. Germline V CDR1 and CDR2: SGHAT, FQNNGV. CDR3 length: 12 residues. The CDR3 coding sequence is TGTGCCAGCAGCACTACAGGGTACGAGCAGTACTTC. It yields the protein CASSTTGYEQYF.

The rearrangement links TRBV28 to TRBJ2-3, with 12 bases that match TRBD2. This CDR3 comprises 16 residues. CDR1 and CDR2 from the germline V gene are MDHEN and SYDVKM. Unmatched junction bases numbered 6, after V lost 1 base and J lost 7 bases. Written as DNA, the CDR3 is TGTGCCAGCAGTTTATCTAGCGGGGGGGCCCCAAATACGCAGTATTTT. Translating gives CASSLSSGGAPNTQYF.

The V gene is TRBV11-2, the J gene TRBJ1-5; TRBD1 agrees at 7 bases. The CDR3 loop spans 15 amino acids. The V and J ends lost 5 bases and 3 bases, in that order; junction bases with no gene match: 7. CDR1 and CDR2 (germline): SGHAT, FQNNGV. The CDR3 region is CASSTTGQVNQPQHF. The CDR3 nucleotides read TGTGCCAGCAGCACTACCGGACAGGTCAATCAGCCCCAGCATTTT.

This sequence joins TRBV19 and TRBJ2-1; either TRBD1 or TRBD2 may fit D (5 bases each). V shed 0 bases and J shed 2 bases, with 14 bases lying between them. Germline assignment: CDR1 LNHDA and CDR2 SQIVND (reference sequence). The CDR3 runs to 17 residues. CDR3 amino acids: CASSIDVGTVTYNEQFF. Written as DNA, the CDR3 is TGTGCCAGTAGTATAGATGTGGGGACGGTTACCTACAATGAGCAGTTCTTC.

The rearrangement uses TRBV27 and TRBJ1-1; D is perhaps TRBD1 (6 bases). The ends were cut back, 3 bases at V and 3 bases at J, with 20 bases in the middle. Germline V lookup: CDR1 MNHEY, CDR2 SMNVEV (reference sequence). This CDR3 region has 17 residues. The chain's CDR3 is CASSFGRLGSGDTEAFF. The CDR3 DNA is TGTGCCAGCAGTTTTGGGCGGTTGGGCTCAGGGGACACTGAAGCTTTCTTT.

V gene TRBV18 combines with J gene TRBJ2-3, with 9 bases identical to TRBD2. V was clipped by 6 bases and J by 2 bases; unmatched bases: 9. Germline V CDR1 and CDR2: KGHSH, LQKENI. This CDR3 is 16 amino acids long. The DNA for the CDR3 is TGTGCCAGCTCCCAAGCGACTAGCGGAACCACAGATACGCAGTATTTT. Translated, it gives CASSQATSGTTDTQYF.

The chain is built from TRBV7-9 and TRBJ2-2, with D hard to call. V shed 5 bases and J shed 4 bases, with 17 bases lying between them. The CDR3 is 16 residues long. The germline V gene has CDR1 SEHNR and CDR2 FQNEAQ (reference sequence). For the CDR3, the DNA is TGTGCCAGCAGCAAAACCCGGACGTTCCTCACCGGGGAGCTGTTTTTT. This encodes CASSKTRTFLTGELFF. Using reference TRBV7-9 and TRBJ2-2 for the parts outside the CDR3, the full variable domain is DTGVSQNPRHKITKRGQNVTFRCDPISEHNRLYWYRQTLGQGPEFLTYFQNEAQLEKSRLLSDRFSAERPKGSFSTLEIQRTEQGDSAMYLCASSKTRTFLTGELFFGEGSRLTVL.

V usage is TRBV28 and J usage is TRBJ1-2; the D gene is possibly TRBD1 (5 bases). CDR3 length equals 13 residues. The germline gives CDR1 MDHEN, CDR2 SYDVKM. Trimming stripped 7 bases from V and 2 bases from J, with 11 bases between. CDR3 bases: TGTGCCAGCACCACCCCAGGGAACTATGGCTACACCTTC. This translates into CASTTPGNYGYTF.

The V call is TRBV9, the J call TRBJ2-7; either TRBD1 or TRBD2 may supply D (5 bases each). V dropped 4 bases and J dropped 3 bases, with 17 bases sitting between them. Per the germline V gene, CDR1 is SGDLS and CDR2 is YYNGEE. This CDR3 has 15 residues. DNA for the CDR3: TGTGCCAGCAGCCCCCGGGACGCCCCTTACTACGAGCAGTACTTC. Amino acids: CASSPRDAPYYEQYF.

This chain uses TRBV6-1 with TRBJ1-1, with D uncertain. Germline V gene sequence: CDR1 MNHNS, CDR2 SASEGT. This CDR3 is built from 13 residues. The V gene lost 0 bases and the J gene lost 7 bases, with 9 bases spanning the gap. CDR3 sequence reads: CASSEALGYEAFF. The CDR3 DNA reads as TGTGCCAGCAGTGAAGCGTTGGGCTATGAAGCTTTCTTT.

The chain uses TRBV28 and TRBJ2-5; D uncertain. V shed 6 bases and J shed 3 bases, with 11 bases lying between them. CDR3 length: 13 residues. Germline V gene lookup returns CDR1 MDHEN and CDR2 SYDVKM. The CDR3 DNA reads TGTGCCAGCAGCCGACCTGGGAAAGAGACCCAGTACTTC. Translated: CASSRPGKETQYF.

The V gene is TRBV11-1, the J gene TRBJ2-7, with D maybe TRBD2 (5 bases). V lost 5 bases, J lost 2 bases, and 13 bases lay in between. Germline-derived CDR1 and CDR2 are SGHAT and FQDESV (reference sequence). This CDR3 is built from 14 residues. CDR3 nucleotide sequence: TGTGCCAGCAGCCCCCACGCGGGCCCCTACGAGCAGTACTTC. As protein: CASSPHAGPYEQYF.

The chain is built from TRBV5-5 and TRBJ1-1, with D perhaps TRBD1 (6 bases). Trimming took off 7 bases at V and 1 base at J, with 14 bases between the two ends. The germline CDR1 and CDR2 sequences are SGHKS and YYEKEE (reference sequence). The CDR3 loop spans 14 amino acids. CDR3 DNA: TGTGCCAGCGACCTCCGGGGGGCGAACACTGAAGCTTTCTTT. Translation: CASDLRGANTEAFF.

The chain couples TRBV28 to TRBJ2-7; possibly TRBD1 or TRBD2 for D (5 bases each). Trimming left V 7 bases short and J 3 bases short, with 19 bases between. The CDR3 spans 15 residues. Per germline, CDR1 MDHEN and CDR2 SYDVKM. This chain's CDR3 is CASTTNPGRYYEQYF. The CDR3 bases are TGTGCCAGCACAACAAACCCGGGACGATACTACGAGCAGTACTTC. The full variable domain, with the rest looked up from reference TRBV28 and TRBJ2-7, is DVKVTQSSRYLVKRTGEKVFLECVQDMDHENMFWYRQDPGLGLRLIYFSYDVKMKEKGDIPEGYSVSREKKERFSLILESASTNQTSMYLCASTTNPGRYYEQYFGPGTRLTVT.